This TCR beta chain stems from a study of T-cell reconstitution after alpha-beta-depleted transplantation in children (dated by TCRdb to about 2016). With regard to the full study: Using TCR repertoire profiling, the study quantitatively followed how T-cell immune reconstitution unfolded in children after TCRalphabeta/CD19-depleted allogeneic hematopoietic cell transplantation. Study-level results and caveats: Over the following months the frequencies of hyperexpanded clones went down, and after one year T-cell counts and TCRbeta diversity were mostly credited to newly produced T cells. The high TCRbeta diversity at day 60 in some patients was ascribed to recipient T cells and intrathymic progenitors that had survived conditioning. The apparently early alphabetaT-cell count recovery about two months after transplant was reportedly dependent on only several hundred rapidly expanded clones derived from non-depleted graft cells.

In the germline V gene, CDR1 corresponds to LGHNA and CDR2 to YSLEER. Reading from cysteine to phenylalanine, the CDR3 counts 16 amino acids. CDR3 DNA is the only sequence kept; it has 48 bases, read in frame from the first base. Here V drops 2 bases and J drops 4 bases, and the junction holds 7 bases not matched to any gene. Receptor libraries were prepared by PCR. The sequencing machine was an Illumina HiSeq 2500. TCR libraries were prepared with molecular barcoding, using unique molecular identifiers to normalize TCRbeta repertoire quantification. The raw public data were reprocessed by TCRdb itself: fastp quality trimming at Q25, MiXCR clonotype calling, in-frame beta chains only. Rows matching on CDR3 protein sequence are summarized as one entry with the most common DNA and genes. The sample includes approximately 130,000 distinct CDR3 sequences, with around a tenth observed a single time. The ten largest clones add up to less than 25% of the sample.

The sample's treatment or condition label, in plain terms: allogeneic hematopoietic cell transplantation with graft depleted of TCRalphabeta T cells and CD19 B cells. Transplant recipients were children who received TCRalphabeta/CD19-depleted allogeneic hematopoietic cell grafts. Turning to this clonotype: Its antigen specificity is not known. Qualities for individual bases were not recorded, and no much larger clone is one base off.

The rearranged chain carries TRBV4-3 and TRBJ2-1; the junction holds 8 bases that match TRBD2. The TCR comes from a girl under three years old who had a stem cell transplant for combined immunodeficiency, so the T cells may come from the graft donor. Sequenced material: PBMCs, mostly from graft donor cells, taken 180 days after TCRalphabeta/CD19-depleted stem cell transplant. The CDR3 is CASSQIFGGGYNEQFF. The DNA sequence follows: TGCGCCAGCAGCCAAATATTTGGCGGGGGGTACAATGAGCAGTTCTTC.